The 20 T cell receptor beta chains reported below all come from one sample, sequenced in a study of blood T cell repertoires in COVID-19. Clones were read by immunoSEQ multiplex PCR, and TCRdb kept only the in-frame ones, dropping some. The sample records 150,000 to 200,000 clones, roughly 82% being singletons. The sequencing input was peripheral blood. The receptors here all came from a woman aged 35 to 49 with COVID-19, enrolled during active disease.

The CDR3 spells CASTVSGKGETQYF. The CDR3 nucleotides read TGTGCCAGTACTGTTAGCGGGAAGGGTGAGACCCAGTACTTC. The chain has TRBV19 and TRBJ2-5, with 8 bases lining up with TRBD2. Looked up from germline, CDR1 is LNHDA and CDR2 is SQIVND (reference sequence). Trimming at V came to 7 bases and at J to 5 bases, leaving 9 bases not matched to a gene. This CDR3 contains 14 residues.

The chain recombines TRBV20-1 with TRBJ1-6; the D gene is possibly TRBD1 (6 bases). Deletions cut 3 bases from V and 5 bases from J, with 11 bases between. CDR3 length: 14 amino acids. Germline CDR1 and CDR2: DFQATT and SNEGSKA (reference sequence). DNA for the CDR3: TGCAGTGCTAGTGGGACATCGAATAATTCACCCCTCCACTTT. Translating gives CSASGTSNNSPLHF.

This rearrangement joins TRBV19 to TRBJ1-1; D is unresolved. This CDR3 comprises 14 residues. Trimming pared 0 bases from V and 0 bases from J, leaving 5 bases between. Per germline, CDR1 LNHDA and CDR2 SQIVND (reference sequence). CDR3 residues: CASSIERMNTEAFF. CDR3 coding DNA: TGTGCCAGTAGTATAGAGCGAATGAACACTGAAGCTTTCTTT.

The V call is TRBV2, the J call TRBJ1-1, with 11 positions matching TRBD1. The CDR3 contains 17 residues. V shed 4 bases, J shed 0 bases, and the junction held 7 bases outside the gene matches. Germline V CDR1 and CDR2: SNHLY, FYNNEI. The CDR3 DNA follows: TGTGCCAGCAGTGGGACAGGGGGCGCCGTCATGAACACTGAAGCTTTCTTT. It codes for CASSGTGGAVMNTEAFF.

This chain uses TRBV29-1 with TRBJ2-7, with D perhaps TRBD1 (6 bases). CDR3 length: 14 amino acids. CDR1 and CDR2 (germline): SQVTM, ANQGSEA. V lost 1 base to trimming and J lost 3 bases, with 13 bases between them. The CDR3 nucleotides are TGCAGCGTTGAAGGCGGCAGCAGGGGCTACGAGCAGTACTTC. Its protein is CSVEGGSRGYEQYF.

This clone was recorded only once. This chain connects TRBV6-5 to TRBJ2-7; maybe TRBD1 (5 bases). The germline V gene encodes CDR1 MNHEY and CDR2 SVGAGI. V lost 6 bases to trimming and J lost 1 base, with 13 bases between them. This CDR3 contains 14 residues. CDR3 nucleotides: TGTGCCAGCAGCCCAGGACGGACATCCTACGAGCAGTACGTC. Amino acid sequence: CASSPGRTSYEQYV.

This clone has only one observation. V usage is TRBV28 and J usage is TRBJ2-2; 7 bases align to TRBD1. Germline V gives CDR1 MDHEN, CDR2 SYDVKM. This CDR3 comprises 14 residues. The V gene end was trimmed by 7 bases and the J gene end by 6 bases; junction bases not matched to a gene: 8. Written as DNA, the CDR3 is TGTGCCAGCAACGCCCTTCAGGGGGCCGGGGAGCTGTTTTTT. Amino acids: CASNALQGAGELFF. The whole variable domain, remainder taken from reference TRBV28 and TRBJ2-2, is DVKVTQSSRYLVKRTGEKVFLECVQDMDHENMFWYRQDPGLGLRLIYFSYDVKMKEKGDIPEGYSVSREKKERFSLILESASTNQTSMYLCASNALQGAGELFFGEGSRLTVL.

The V gene is TRBV7-2, the J gene TRBJ1-2, with D uncertain. The germline V gene has CDR1 SGHTA and CDR2 FQGNSA. This CDR3 is built from 13 residues. V lost 5 bases, J lost 4 bases, and 11 bases lay in between. This chain's CDR3 is CASSIGEGYGYTF. CDR3 DNA sequence: TGTGCCAGCAGCATCGGGGAAGGCTATGGCTACACCTTC. The whole variable domain, filled in from reference TRBV7-2 and TRBJ1-2, reads GAGVSQSPSNKVTEKGKDVELRCDPISGHTALYWYRQSLGQGLEFLIYFQGNSAPDKSGLPSDRFSAERTGGSVSTLTIQRTQQEDSAVYLCASSIGEGYGYTFGSGTRLTVV.

The chain recombines TRBV14 with TRBJ2-1, with 7 positions matching TRBD2. The germline gives CDR1 SGHDN, CDR2 FVKESK. This CDR3 has 15 residues. V was pared by 5 bases and J by 4 bases, with 8 bases of the junction left unmatched. CDR3 loop: CASSSRTRFYNEQFF. Written as DNA, the CDR3 is TGTGCCAGCAGCAGCCGGACTAGATTTTACAATGAGCAGTTCTTC. Based on the CDR3 plus reference TRBV14 and TRBJ2-1, the full variable domain is EAGVTQFPSHSVIEKGQTVTLRCDPISGHDNLYWYRRVMGKEIKFLLHFVKESKQDESGMPNNRFLAERTGGTYSTLKVQPAELEDSGVYFCASSSRTRFYNEQFFGPGTRLTVL.

CDR3 loop: CASTTDRGRYGYTF. The CDR3 DNA sequence: TGTGCCAGCACCACGGACAGGGGACGGTATGGCTACACCTTC. This chain joins TRBV28 and TRBJ1-2; 9 bases are shared with TRBD1. The CDR3 is 14 residues long. The V and J ends lost 7 bases and 5 bases, in that order; junction bases with no gene match: 8. CDR1 MDHEN and CDR2 SYDVKM come from the germline V gene.

The rearrangement uses TRBV5-4 and TRBJ2-7; the match to TRBD1 covers 7 bases. The CDR3 has 16 residues. Germline CDR1 is SGHNT and CDR2 is YYREEE (reference sequence). V shed 5 bases, J shed 0 bases, and the junction held 11 bases outside the gene matches. CDR3 nucleotide sequence: TGTGCCAGCAGAGTGGGACCGACAGGGAACTCCTACGAGCAGTACTTC. This codes for CASRVGPTGNSYEQYF.

The chain carries TRBV18 and TRBJ1-1, with D possibly matching TRBD1 (5 bases). The CDR3 has 16 amino acids. The V and J ends lost 2 bases and 5 bases respectively, with 18 bases between them. Germline CDR1 is KGHSH and CDR2 is LQKENI. The CDR3 DNA reads as TGTGCCAGCTCACCAAGCTGGAGGGACTTTAGTACTGAAGCTTTCTTT. Protein sequence: CASSPSWRDFSTEAFF.

The rearrangement links TRBV28 to TRBJ1-3, with 7 bases identical to TRBD1. This CDR3 is 17 amino acids long. CDR1 and CDR2 from the germline V gene are MDHEN and SYDVKM. V shed 2 bases, J shed 9 bases, and the junction held 16 bases outside the gene matches. Here the CDR3 reads CASSLTGTVGFGGTIYF. The CDR3 nucleotides read TGTGCCAGCAGTTTAACCGGGACAGTAGGATTCGGTGGCACCATATATTTT.

This chain joins TRBV3-1 (or the pseudogene TRBV3-2) and TRBJ1-2; D is possibly TRBD1 (5 bases). The CDR3 has 13 residues. Germline V gene lookup returns CDR1 LGHDT and CDR2 YNNKEL (reference sequence). The V end was cut by 3 bases, the J end by 2 bases, with 7 bases between. CDR3 sequence: CASSHRQNYGYTF. The CDR3 DNA sequence: TGTGCCAGCAGCCACAGACAGAACTATGGCTACACCTTC.

This chain joins TRBV6-1 and TRBJ1-4; 11 bases are shared with TRBD1. CDR3 size: 17 residues. V trimming: 4 bases; J trimming: 1 base; junction bases outside the gene matches: 5. Germline CDR1 is MNHNS and CDR2 is SASEGT. In DNA, the CDR3 is TGTGCCAGCAGTGTCCGGGACAGGGGGGAAACTAATGAAAAACTGTTTTTT. Translating it yields CASSVRDRGETNEKLFF.

The DNA for the CDR3 is TGTGCCATACGGACTAGCTCTCCCGGGGAGCTGTTTTTT. This encodes CAIRTSSPGELFF. This chain links TRBV10-3 with TRBJ2-2; 8 nucleotides line up with TRBD2. The CDR3 runs 13 residues. CDR1 is ENHRY and CDR2 is SYGVKD in the germline V gene. J lost 6 bases, V lost 9 bases, and 6 bases had no gene match.

The V gene is TRBV27, the J gene TRBJ2-1; 10 nucleotides line up with TRBD2. This CDR3 comprises 18 residues. V lost 1 base, J lost 4 bases, and 10 bases stayed unmatched. CDR1 and CDR2 (germline): MNHEY, SMNVEV (reference sequence). CDR3 loop: CASSLFFSTSGLYNEQFF. CDR3 in DNA: TGTGCCAGCAGTTTATTCTTTTCGACTAGCGGGTTGTACAATGAGCAGTTCTTC.

The rearrangement joins TRBV9 to TRBJ2-1, with 14 nucleotides matching TRBD2. V shed 0 bases and J 9 bases; nucleotides not matched to a gene: 17. This CDR3 is built from 20 residues. Looked up from germline, CDR1 is SGDLS and CDR2 is YYNGEE. As DNA, the CDR3 is TGTGCCAGCAGCGTAGAATTTGGGACTAGCGGGAGTGGGACCCTCGGTGAGCAGTTCTTC. Amino acid sequence: CASSVEFGTSGSGTLGEQFF.

V and J are TRBV10-2 and TRBJ1-4, with TRBD1 identical over 7 bases. V lost 6 bases and J lost 2; bases outside the gene matches: 12. Germline V lookup: CDR1 WSHSY, CDR2 SAAADI. The CDR3 contains 17 residues. Here the CDR3 DNA reads TGCGCCAGCAGATCAGGGGGATCCTTTGGTACTAATGAAAAACTGTTTTTT. It is translated as CASRSGGSFGTNEKLFF.

The V and J genes are TRBV27 and TRBJ2-7, with TRBD2 matching over 10 bases. The length of the CDR3 is 16 residues. Germline V gives CDR1 MNHEY, CDR2 SMNVEV (reference sequence). J was trimmed by 7 bases and V by 6 bases; bases with no gene match: 15. DNA of the CDR3: TGTGCCAGCAGCCCCACCCGTAGCGGGAGGTACCAGGAGCAGTACTTC. Protein: CASSPTRSGRYQEQYF.